Shown below are 26 T cell receptor beta chains from a single sample sequenced in a study of blood T cells in healthy people across ages (dated by TCRdb to about 2015). Libraries were made using 5' RACE. Instrument on record: Illumina HiSeq 2500. A second roughly 7 to 12 cycle PCR used a sample-barcoded 5' primer and a J-beta primer mix. TCRdb trimmed the raw reads at Q25, called clones with MiXCR and kept productive beta chains. Identical CDR3 protein sequences are pooled into one entry, listed with their most common genes and DNA. Across this sample there are fewer than 1.5 million distinct CDR3 sequences, with approximately 38% seen only once. In total, the top ten clones hold approximately 7.9% of the sample. Sequences were obtained from blood. The receptors stem from a woman aged 18-29 years in good health.

This clonotype was observed a few times. This sequence joins TRBV20-1 and TRBJ2-7; D is undetermined. Germline CDR1 is DFQATT and CDR2 is SNEGSKA (reference sequence). With 5 bases removed from V and 3 bases from J, the gap between germline ends came to 14 bases. CDR3 length: 13 amino acids. The CDR3 loop reads CSADPLGYYEQYF. The CDR3 DNA sequence: TGCAGTGCTGACCCTTTGGGTTACTACGAGCAGTACTTC.

Turning to this clonotype: A much larger clone is a single base away; this may be a read error. V and J are TRBV4-1 and TRBJ2-1; D may be TRBD2 (6 bases). V was clipped by 0 bases and J by 0 bases, with 6 bases between them. This CDR3 spans 15 amino acids. Germline V gene sequence: CDR1 MGHRA, CDR2 YSYEKL. CDR3 sequence: CASSQDGSSYNEQFF. The DNA of the CDR3 is TGCGCCAGCAGCCAAGACGGGAGCTCCTACAATGAGCAGTTCTTC.

The J gene is TRBJ1-2, the V gene TRBV7-8; D gene ambiguous. Trimming took off 5 bases at V and 6 bases at J, with 19 bases between the two ends. The CDR3 contains 15 residues. Per the germline V gene, CDR1 is SGHVS and CDR2 is FQNEAQ. CDR3 nucleotides: TGTGCCAGCAGCACCTACGACGGTTTAGGGAATGGCTACACCTTC. Residues: CASSTYDGLGNGYTF.

The genes are TRBV6-5 and TRBJ1-2; D is perhaps TRBD1 (6 bases). Germline V lookup: CDR1 MNHEY, CDR2 SVGAGI. V gave up 6 bases and J gave up 6 bases, with 14 bases separating them. This CDR3 is built from 13 residues. CDR3 in amino acids: CASSSLGQNGYTF. CDR3 coding DNA: TGTGCCAGCAGCTCCTTAGGACAGAATGGCTACACCTTC.

There are a few counts of this clonotype. The CDR3 loop is CASSKGVTDTQYF. The CDR3 DNA follows: TGTGCCAGCAGCAAGGGGGTCACAGATACGCAGTATTTT. The V and J genes are TRBV21-1 and TRBJ2-3; whether TRBD1, the table's D call, matches the DNA was not checked. TRBV21-1 represents a pseudogene. The CDR3 runs to 13 residues.

The chain links TRBV20-1 to TRBJ2-5; 10 nucleotides agree with TRBD2. The length of the CDR3 is 17 residues. With V trimmed by 1 base and J by 4 bases, 12 bases remained unmatched. Germline lookup yields CDR1 DFQATT and CDR2 SNEGSKA (reference sequence). The chain's CDR3 is CSARAPSGGRIGETQYF. In DNA form, the CDR3 reads TGCAGTGCTAGAGCCCCTAGCGGGGGAAGGATAGGAGAGACCCAGTACTTC.

The gene calls are TRBV3-1 and TRBJ1-1; D ambiguous. Trimming removed 4 bases at V and 6 bases at J, with 12 bases between. CDR1 is LGHDT, CDR2 YNNKEL, per germline (reference sequence). There are 13 residues in the CDR3. The CDR3: CASSPRALAEAFF. The CDR3 DNA reads TGTGCCAGCAGCCCCCGGGCCCTCGCTGAAGCTTTCTTT. The variable domain in full, completed from reference TRBV3-1 and TRBJ1-1, reads DTAVSQTPKYLVTQMGNDKSIKCEQNLGHDTMYWYKQDSKKFLKIMFSYNNKELIINETVPNRFSPKSPDKAHLNLHINSLELGDSAVYFCASSPRALAEAFFGQGTRLTVV.

The J gene is TRBJ2-3, the V gene TRBV4-1; the match to TRBD2 covers 11 bases. V was clipped by 2 bases and J by 4 bases; unmatched bases: 2. The length of the CDR3 is 15 residues. Germline CDR1 is MGHRA and CDR2 is YSYEKL. The CDR3: CASSQTSGGADTQYF. The CDR3 region has the DNA TGCGCCAGCAGCCAAACTAGCGGGGGAGCAGATACGCAGTATTTT.

The chain links TRBV12-3 or TRBV12-4 to TRBJ1-1, with TRBD1 identical over 9 bases. The CDR3 has 14 residues. Trimming removed 6 bases from V and 5 bases from J; junction bases left unmatched: 7. CDR3 sequence: CASSHTGGRTEAFF. DNA of the CDR3: TGTGCCAGCAGCCACACAGGGGGCCGGACTGAAGCTTTCTTT.

The table lists this clonotype with a few counts. The V gene is TRBV11-2, the J gene TRBJ2-7; D may be TRBD2 (5 bases). CDR1 is SGHAT and CDR2 is FQNNGV in the germline V gene. Trimming removed 5 bases at V and 2 bases at J, with 10 bases between. The CDR3 consists of 13 residues. CDR3 residues: CASSREEAYEQYF. In nucleotides, the CDR3 is TGTGCCAGCAGCCGAGAGGAGGCCTACGAGCAGTACTTC.

Regarding this clonotype: This clone may be a read error of a much larger clone one base away. The chain carries TRBV5-1 and TRBJ2-7, with no clear D. The CDR3 consists of 16 residues. Germline V CDR1 and CDR2: SGHRS, YFSETQ. Trimming took off 0 bases at V and 7 bases at J, with 20 bases between the two ends. The CDR3 loop is CASSLATGSSYNEQYF. DNA for the CDR3: TGCGCCAGCAGCTTGGCCACGGGTAGCTCCTACAATGAGCAGTACTTC.

V is TRBV6-6 and J is TRBJ2-3, with D perhaps matching TRBD2 (6 bases). V lost 6 bases, J lost 0 bases, and 13 bases lay in between. The germline CDR1 and CDR2 sequences are MNHNY and SVGAGI (reference sequence). This CDR3 has 15 amino acids. CDR3 bases: TGTGCCAGCAGCCGAGGCGCGGGGAGCACAGATACGCAGTATTTT. It is translated as CASSRGAGSTDTQYF.

This clonotype occurred a few times. V and J are TRBV5-1 and TRBJ2-1; 8 nucleotides match TRBD2. CDR3 size: 14 residues. Per germline, CDR1 SGHRS and CDR2 YFSETQ. V dropped 4 bases and J dropped 3; count of bases not matched to a gene: 3. The CDR3 sequence is CASSQSGGYNEQFF. The CDR3 DNA is TGCGCCAGCAGCCAGAGCGGGGGCTACAATGAGCAGTTCTTC. Based on the CDR3 plus reference TRBV5-1 and TRBJ2-1, the full variable domain is KAGVTQTPRYLIKTRGQQVTLSCSPISGHRSVSWYQQTPGQGLQFLFEYFSETQRNKGNFPGRFSGRQFSNSRSEMNVSTLELGDSALYLCASSQSGGYNEQFFGPGTRLTVL.

This clonotype was counted between two and nine times. The chain combines TRBV20-1 with TRBJ1-5, with a tentative D call TRBD1 (5 bases). Per germline, CDR1 DFQATT and CDR2 SNEGSKA (reference sequence). Trimming removed 5 bases from V and 6 bases from J, with 23 bases in between. The length of the CDR3 is 16 residues. CDR3 in amino acids: CSAPASPGTERQPQHF. The CDR3 DNA sequence: TGCAGTGCTCCCGCGAGCCCCGGGACCGAGCGTCAGCCCCAGCATTTT.

V usage is TRBV12-3 or TRBV12-4 and J usage is TRBJ2-1; 9 positions match TRBD2. With 5 bases clipped from V and 7 bases from J, the junction kept 12 bases outside the gene matches. The CDR3 totals 16 residues. CDR3 region: CASSRQGRAGGNEQFF. The CDR3 DNA follows: TGTGCCAGCAGTCGCCAGGGACGAGCGGGGGGAAATGAGCAGTTCTTC.

This clonotype was found a few times. V gene TRBV5-5 combines with J gene TRBJ2-1; TRBD2 matches at 10 bases. Trimming removed 3 bases from V and 5 bases from J; junction bases left unmatched: 8. Germline V gives CDR1 SGHKS, CDR2 YYEKEE (reference sequence). This CDR3 is built from 16 residues. The CDR3 here is CASSSLAGAWDNEQFF. The CDR3 bases are TGTGCCAGCAGCTCCCTAGCGGGAGCCTGGGACAATGAGCAGTTCTTC.

V and J are TRBV6-5 and TRBJ2-1; D possibly matches TRBD1 or TRBD2 (5 bases each). This CDR3 has 16 amino acids. V shed 0 bases and J shed 7 bases, with 16 bases lying between them. Germline V gene data show CDR1 as MNHEY and CDR2 as SVGAGI. The CDR3 DNA follows: TGTGCCAGCAGTTACTCTGGGGTTTGGGGACGGAATGAGCAGTTCTTC. Protein: CASSYSGVWGRNEQFF.

The chain combines TRBV7-9 with TRBJ1-2; D gene uncertain. CDR1 SEHNR and CDR2 FQNEAQ come from the germline V gene (reference sequence). This CDR3 comprises 13 residues. V was clipped by 5 bases and J by 5 bases, with 12 bases between them. The CDR3 protein is CASSVPGGYGYTF. For the CDR3, the DNA is TGTGCCAGCAGCGTCCCGGGAGGGTATGGCTACACCTTC.

V gene TRBV5-1 combines with J gene TRBJ2-1, with 13 bases identical to TRBD2. CDR1 and CDR2 (germline): SGHRS, YFSETQ. The V and J ends lost 0 bases and 8 bases, in that order; junction bases with no gene match: 5. The CDR3 covers 16 residues. CDR3 residues: CASSLAGLAGIDEQFF. The DNA of the CDR3 is TGCGCCAGCAGCTTGGCGGGACTAGCGGGGATCGATGAGCAGTTCTTC.

The V call is TRBV4-2, the J call TRBJ2-3; D is undetermined. The germline gives CDR1 LGHNA, CDR2 YNFKEQ. This CDR3 contains 15 residues. V dropped 0 bases and J dropped 4 bases, with 11 bases sitting between them. The CDR3 nucleotides are TGTGCCAGCAGCCAAGAGGGCTACTCCGCAGATACGCAGTATTTT. Translation gives CASSQEGYSADTQYF.

V is TRBV11-2 and J is TRBJ2-3; 10 bases map to TRBD2. This CDR3 contains 18 residues. The V segment lost 2 bases and the J segment 1 base; nucleotides outside the gene matches: 9. Germline CDR1 reads SGHAT; CDR2 reads FQNNGV. The CDR3, as DNA: TGTGCCAGCAGCTTAAGAGGTTCGGGACTAGCGCGCACAGATACGCAGTATTTT. It yields the protein CASSLRGSGLARTDTQYF.

In this sample, this clonotype turned up a few times. This chain links TRBV5-1 with TRBJ2-5; 8 nucleotides line up with TRBD2. The CDR3 extends over 13 amino acids. The V gene end was trimmed by 4 bases and the J gene end by 9 bases; junction bases not matched to a gene: 8. CDR1 is SGHRS and CDR2 is YFSETQ in the germline V gene. CDR3 residues: CASSLMAGGAQYF. The CDR3 DNA sequence: TGCGCCAGCAGCCTCATGGCCGGGGGGGCCCAGTACTTC.

A few counts support this clonotype. The V and J genes are TRBV27 and TRBJ2-7, with no clear D. The CDR3 has 15 amino acids. From germline, CDR1 is MNHEY and CDR2 SMNVEV (reference sequence). Between the trimmed V and J ends, which lost 7 bases and 4 bases, there was a span of 20 bases. This CDR3 reads CASMWLAGETYEQYF. The DNA of the CDR3 is TGTGCCAGCATGTGGCTCGCCGGAGAGACATACGAGCAGTACTTC.

This rearrangement joins TRBV10-1 to TRBJ2-7; possibly TRBD2 for D (5 bases). There are 14 residues in the CDR3. CDR1 and CDR2 from the germline V gene are WNHNN and SYGVQD (reference sequence). Trimming cost V 6 bases and J 7 bases, with 19 bases left between them. The CDR3 is CASSPREWGDEQYF. CDR3 in DNA: TGCGCCAGCAGCCCCCGGGAATGGGGTGATGAGCAGTACTTC.

The chain combines TRBV5-1 with TRBJ2-1; 10 nucleotides match TRBD2. V lost 4 bases, J lost 10 bases, and 8 bases stayed unmatched. Germline CDR1 SGHRS, CDR2 YFSETQ. The CDR3 is 14 amino acids. CDR3 nucleotides: TGCGCCAGCAGCCATACGCTAGCGGGAGACGAGCAGTTCTTC. This sequence encodes CASSHTLAGDEQFF.

This clonotype was counted a single time. This chain connects TRBV6-1 to TRBJ1-1, with D perhaps TRBD1 (5 bases). CDR3 size: 13 residues. The germline V gene encodes CDR1 MNHNS and CDR2 SASEGT. The ends were cut back, 5 bases at V and 5 bases at J, with 12 bases in the middle. The CDR3 region is CASSPRQITEAFF. CDR3 sequence (DNA): TGTGCCAGCAGTCCTCGACAGATTACTGAAGCTTTCTTT.